The 6 T cell receptor beta chains listed next were all sequenced from one sample in a study of response to subunit inactivated influenza vaccine (dated by TCRdb to about 2018). Library preparation employed RT-PCR. These reads were obtained on an Illumina HiSeq 2500. Using fastp trimming at Q25 and MiXCR clonotype assembly, TCRdb reanalyzed the public sequencing data and kept in-frame beta chains. For every CDR3 protein sequence, its rows merge into one entry that carries the most common genes and DNA. In all, the sample holds roughly 500,000 distinct CDR3 sequences, and approximately 16% of those were seen once. The top ten hold around 3% of the sample. Sample: CD4+ T cells sorted from PBMCs, taken approximately 25 months after vaccination. The source of these receptors is a man between 50 and 69 years old who received an inactivated influenza vaccine. Donor details come from another sample of the same person, matched by shared clones.

V gene TRBV6-2 or TRBV6-3 combines with J gene TRBJ1-6; the D is unclear. The germline CDR1 and CDR2 sequences are MNHEY and SVGEGT. Deletions cut 10 bases from V and 9 bases from J, with 16 bases between. CDR3 size: 13 residues. For the CDR3, the DNA is TGTGCCACCAAGGTCGGGGTTACTTCACCCCTCCACTTT. This gives the protein CATKVGVTSPLHF.

This clonotype was seen at least ten times. The chain carries TRBV20-1 and TRBJ2-7; possibly TRBD2 for D (5 bases). This CDR3 has 15 amino acids. Germline values: CDR1 DFQATT, CDR2 SNEGSKA (reference sequence). With 3 bases removed from V and 1 base from J, the gap between germline ends came to 16 bases. This CDR3 is CSASSQARGSYEQYF. For the CDR3, the DNA is TGCAGTGCTAGCTCTCAGGCCCGCGGGTCCTACGAGCAGTACTTC.

This chain uses TRBV5-5 with TRBJ2-2; 9 positions match TRBD1. CDR1 and CDR2 from the germline V gene are SGHKS and YYEKEE (reference sequence). CDR3 size: 15 residues. V gave up 3 bases and J gave up 6 bases; unmatched junction bases: 6. As DNA, the CDR3 is TGTGCCAGCAGCTCTCCGGGACAGGGAGCCGGGGAGCTGTTTTTT. Its protein product is CASSSPGQGAGELFF.

This clonotype was observed many times. This chain links TRBV15 with TRBJ1-5, with 7 bases matching TRBD1. The CDR3 extends over 13 amino acids. V lost 4 bases to trimming and J lost 11 bases; unmatched junction nucleotides: 8. Germline V gene data show CDR1 as LNHNV and CDR2 as YYDKDF (reference sequence). Here the CDR3 DNA reads TGTGCCACCAGCAACCTTAGGACAGGAGCCCAGCATTTT. Protein product: CATSNLRTGAQHF.

The V call is TRBV19, the J call TRBJ2-5; TRBD1 is a possible D gene (8 bases). In germline, CDR1 is LNHDA, CDR2 SQIVND (reference sequence). V was shortened by 4 bases and J by 2 bases, with 17 bases between the two germline ends. This CDR3 has 16 amino acids. CDR3 sequence reads: CASSTRQGRVQETQYF. CDR3 DNA sequence: TGTGCCAGTAGTACCCGACAGGGGAGGGTACAAGAGACCCAGTACTTC.

V usage is TRBV10-3 and J usage is TRBJ2-7; D gene ambiguous. The ends were cut back, 0 bases at V and 0 bases at J, with 9 bases in the middle. CDR1 is ENHRY and CDR2 is SYGVKD in the germline V gene. CDR3 length equals 15 residues. In DNA, the CDR3 is TGTGCCATCAGTGAGTCCATAGGGTTCTCCTACGAGCAGTACTTC. Translating gives CAISESIGFSYEQYF.